This T cell receptor beta chain was identified in a study of T cells in Graves' hyperthyroidism and ophthalmopathy. Study outcomes and limitations: In the blood, most expanded thyroid clonotypes above 0.001 appeared as well.

Amplification of TCR beta CDR3 regions used RNA as the template. HTBI primers drove first-round RT-PCR of the TCR CDR3. MiXCR was run by TCRdb on the multiplex PCR reads, yielding one entry per CDR3 protein. The table includes just under 750,000 distinct CDR3 sequences, roughly a third detected once. This CDR3 comprises 19 residues. Germline-derived CDR1 and CDR2 are SNHLY and FYNNEI. Diagnoses used clinical symptoms, serum thyroxine and TRAb, thyroid ultrasound and orbital computed tomography. Approximately 9.3 ml of fresh peripheral blood supplied the PBMCs. On this clonotype itself: Its target is unknown. Compared with germline, one end of the junction differs, possibly owing to a read error.

The chain combines TRBV2 with TRBJ1-6; D is ambiguous. The source of this sequence is a woman aged 40 to 50 with Graves' hyperthyroidism. The material sequenced was blood. CDR3 DNA sequence: TGTGCCAGCAGTTACTCGAGAGACCCCCCCACCTCCTATAATCCACCCCTCCACTTT. Translation gives CASSYSRDPPTSYNPPLHF.